This is a list of T cell receptor beta chains from one sample in a study of cytomegalovirus exposure and HLA in healthy donors. Clones were read by immunoSEQ multiplex PCR, and TCRdb kept only the in-frame ones, dropping some. The data hold some 180,000 clones, with more than 70% observed a single time. The sample comprised PBMCs. The source of these receptors is a man aged 40-49 years in good health and CMV-seropositive. Both conserved end residues are part of each CDR3. D genes are given only for firm matches. Some rows have no size entry. The others give once, few or many, or a class for an expanded clone.

TRBJ2-1 TRBV10-3 TRBD2 NA TGTGCCATCAGTGGGGGACTAGCGGGAGGAAGTGAGCAGTTCTTC CAISGGLAGGSEQFF
TRBJ2-3 TRBV2 NA NA TGTGCCAGCGGACCCTCCGGGGGGCGGGGAGCAGATACGCAGTATTTT CASGPSGGRGADTQYF
TRBJ2-7 TRBV27 NA few TGTGCCAGCAGTTTAACAGGGTACTCCTACGAGCAGTACTTC CASSLTGYSYEQYF
TRBJ2-2 TRBV5-1 TRBD1 NA TGCGCCAGCAGCGCAGGGACAGGGGGGACCACCGGGGAGCTGTTTTTT CASSAGTGGTTGELFF
TRBJ1-2 TRBV10-3 TRBD1 NA TGTGCCATCAGAAAGGGACAGGGCGACTATGGCTACACCTTC CAIRKGQGDYGYTF
TRBJ1-5 TRBV21-1 NA NA TGTGCCAGCAGGAAAAAGGGGGGAGGGGATAGCAATCAGCCCCAGCATTTT CASRKKGGGDSNQPQHF
TRBJ1-4 TRBV19 TRBD1 NA TGTGCCAGTAGTCCGACAGGGGTGGCTAATGAAAAACTGTTTTTT CASSPTGVANEKLFF
TRBJ2-7 TRBV9 NA NA TGTGCCAGCAGCGTAGCTACGGGGAGTACCTACGAGCAGTACTTC CASSVATGSTYEQYF
TRBJ2-7 TRBV7-8 NA NA TGTGCCAGCAGCCCTCGGCCGGGACAAACCCCCTCCTACGAGCAGTACTTC CASSPRPGQTPSYEQYF
TRBJ2-6 TRBV19 NA NA TGTGCCAGTACCCCAGACTCTGGGGCCAACGTCCTGACTTTC CASTPDSGANVLTF
TRBJ2-3 TRBV7-9 NA NA TGTTCCAGCAGCTTCTATGGGCGCGGGGGCACAGATACGCAGTATTTT CSSSFYGRGGTDTQYF
TRBJ1-1 TRBV7-9 NA once TGTGCCAGCAGCTTAGCGAAGACACAGGATGGAGCTTTCTTT CASSLAKTQDGAFF
TRBJ2-2 TRBV28 TRBD1 once TGTGCCAGCAGCAGGAACAGGGGGCGAAACACCGGGGAGCTGTTTTTT CASSRNRGRNTGELFF
TRBJ2-7 TRBV5-1 NA NA TGCGCCAGCAGCACGTCCCCTGGTGGGGGGTTGGAGCAGTACTTC CASSTSPGGGLEQYF
TRBJ2-1 TRBV19 TRBD2 NA TGTGCCAGTACCGGGGGGTGGGCGGGTCACAATGAGCAGTTCTTC CASTGGWAGHNEQFF
TRBJ2-7 TRBV29-1 NA NA TGCAGCGTTGAAGGGGAGGACGAGCAGTACTTC CSVEGEDEQYF
TRBJ1-5 TRBV5-1 NA NA TGCGCCAGCAGCCGTGGGGGGAGTCAGCCCCAGCATTTT CASSRGGSQPQHF
TRBJ2-4 TRBV5-4 NA NA TGTGCCAGCAGGGAGGGGCGAAACATTCAGTACTTC CASREGRNIQYF
TRBJ2-2 TRBV5-5 TRBD1 NA TGTGCCAGCAGTCTACGCGGGACAGGGGTTACCGGGGAGCTGTTTTTT CASSLRGTGVTGELFF
TRBJ2-7 TRBV28 TRBD1 NA TGTGCCAGCAGTCAAAGCGGACAGGGTTCAACCTACGAGCAGTACTTC CASSQSGQGSTYEQYF
TRBJ2-1 TRBV5-6 NA NA TGTGCCAGCAGCTTGGGGGGAGGTTCCTACAATGGGCAGTTCTTC CASSLGGGSYNGQFF
TRBJ1-2 TRBV30 TRBD1 NA TGTGCCTGGGGGGGACAGGCTGGGGCCGGTGGCTACACCTTC CAWGGQAGAGGYTF
TRBJ2-7 TRBV1 NA NA TGCACCAGCAGCCAAACCCATCCCCCGGTTCTGCCAAGCTCCTACGAGCAGTACTTC CTSSQTHPPVLPSSYEQYF
TRBJ2-5 TRBV25-1 NA once TGTGCCAGCAGTGAAACTCGAGGAGACCAAGAGACCCAGTACTTC CASSETRGDQETQYF
TRBJ1-1 TRBV6-5 NA NA TGTGCCAGCAGTAAAACAGGGTTTAACACTGAAGCTTTCTTT CASSKTGFNTEAFF
TRBJ2-2 TRBV14 TRBD1 once TGTGCCAGCTCCCGGACAGGGGCGAACACCGGGGAGCTGTTTTTT CASSRTGANTGELFF
TRBJ2-3 TRBV6-1 NA NA TGTGCCACAGGACCGCGTTTGTCGGGGGATACGCAGTATTTT CATGPRLSGDTQYF
TRBJ2-2 TRBV6-6 NA NA TGTGCCAGCAGTTACGCTTTCGGGCAGGGAACCGGGGAGCTGTTTTTT CASSYAFGQGTGELFF
TRBJ2-7 TRBV9 TRBD1 NA TGTGCCAGCAGCTTGTCCTGGGGACAGGGTTACGAGCAGTACTTC CASSLSWGQGYEQYF
TRBJ1-1 TRBV9 NA once TGTGCCAGCAGCGTAGTGGGAGCTGAAGCTTTCTTT CASSVVGAEAFF
TRBJ1-2 TRBV27 NA NA TGTGCCAGCAGTTTACAGGGTCCCTATGGCTACACCTTC CASSLQGPYGYTF